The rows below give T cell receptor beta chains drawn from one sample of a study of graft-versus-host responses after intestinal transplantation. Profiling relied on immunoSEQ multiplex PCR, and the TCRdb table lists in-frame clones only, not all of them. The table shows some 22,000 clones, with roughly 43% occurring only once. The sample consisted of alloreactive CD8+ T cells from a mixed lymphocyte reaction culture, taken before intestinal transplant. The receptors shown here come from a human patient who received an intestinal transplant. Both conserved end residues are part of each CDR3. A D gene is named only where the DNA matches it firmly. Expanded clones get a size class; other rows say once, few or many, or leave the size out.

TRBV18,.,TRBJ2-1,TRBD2,CASSRGGEGNEQFF,TGTGCCAGCTCCCGCGGGGGGGAAGGCAATGAGCAGTTCTTC
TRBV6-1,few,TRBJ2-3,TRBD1,CASSEWVDRVVDTQYF,TGTGCCAGCAGTGAATGGGTGGACAGGGTGGTAGATACGCAGTATTTT
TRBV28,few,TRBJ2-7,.,CASSPLSEAPLEEQYF,TGTGCCAGCAGTCCCTTGTCGGAGGCCCCGTTGGAAGAGCAGTACTTC
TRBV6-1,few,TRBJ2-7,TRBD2,CASRGLAYEQYF,TGTGCCAGCCGCGGACTAGCCTACGAGCAGTACTTC
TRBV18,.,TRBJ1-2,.,CASSPKTGVFNYGYTF,TGTGCCAGCTCACCAAAGACAGGCGTTTTTAACTATGGCTACACCTTC
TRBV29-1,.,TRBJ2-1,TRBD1,CSVDTAGTGGYNEQFF,TGCAGCGTTGATACTGCCGGGACAGGGGGCTACAATGAGCAGTTCTTC
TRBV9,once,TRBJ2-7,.,CASSVETAGTDSYEQYF,TGTGCCAGCAGCGTAGAGACCGCAGGGACCGATTCCTACGAGCAGTACTTC
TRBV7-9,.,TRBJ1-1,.,CASSLIAGSDTEAFF,TGTGCCAGCAGCTTAATTGCAGGGTCCGACACTGAAGCTTTCTTT
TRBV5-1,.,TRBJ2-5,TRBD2,CASSFTSAGVQETQYF,TGCGCCAGCAGCTTCACCTCAGCGGGGGTCCAAGAGACCCAGTACTTC
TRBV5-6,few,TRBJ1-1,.,CASSLRGGTEAFF,TGTGCCAGCAGCCTCAGGGGCGGCACTGAAGCTTTCTTT
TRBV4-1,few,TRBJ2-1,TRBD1,CASSRNRGTRSNEQFF,TGCGCCAGCAGCCGGAACAGGGGGACTCGTAGCAATGAGCAGTTCTTC